This TCR beta chain was retrieved from a study of T cells in Graves' hyperthyroidism and ophthalmopathy. Findings and caveats of the study: It was a median about 7.1 months before onset that the model predicted ophthalmopathy. Most thyroid clonotypes with frequency above 0.001 were detected in blood.

Diagnosing involved the use of clinical symptoms, serum thyroxine and TRAb, thyroid ultrasound and orbital computed tomography. What was amplified from RNA transcripts were TCR beta CDR3 regions. TCR CDR3 underwent first-round RT-PCR with the HTBI primer set. TCRdb re-called the multiplex PCR reads with MiXCR, one entry per CDR3 protein. Of under 400,000 distinct CDR3 sequences in the sample, roughly 25% were seen once. This clonotype was detected a few times. Its antigen is unidentified. V lost 6 bases, J lost 0 bases, and 15 bases lay in between. CDR1 is DFQATT, CDR2 SNEGSKA, per germline (reference sequence). The CDR3 has 15 amino acids.

This receptor was identified in a man aged 50-59 years with Graves' hyperthyroidism. The chain links TRBV20-1 to TRBJ2-1; perhaps D is TRBD1 or TRBD2 (7 bases each). The sequencing sample was made of blood. The CDR3 DNA sequence: TGCAGTGCCCCAGGGGGGGCGAGCTCCTACAATGAGCAGTTCTTC. It yields the protein CSAPGGASSYNEQFF.